This T cell receptor (beta chain) was sequenced in a study of T cells in Graves' hyperthyroidism and ophthalmopathy. Study results and limitations: Ophthalmopathy was predicted by the model a median of about 6.5 months ahead of onset. Blood also held most thyroid clonotypes expanded beyond 0.001.

Amplified TCR beta CDR3 regions came from RNA transcripts. The HTBI primer set was used in a first-round RT-PCR of the TCR CDR3. TCRdb reprocessed the multiplex PCR reads with MiXCR, giving one entry per CDR3 protein. The sample holds a few hundred thousand distinct CDR3 sequences, about a sixth seen once. Germline lookup yields CDR1 LGHNA and CDR2 YSLEER. With 4 bases clipped from V and 3 bases from J, the junction kept 6 bases outside the gene matches. The CDR3 spans 15 residues. In the case of this clonotype: Its antigen is currently unknown.

Sequenced sample: blood. This sequence joins TRBV4-3 and TRBJ2-7; 10 bases line up with TRBD2. The clonotype comes from a woman aged 18-29 years with Graves' hyperthyroidism that later progressed to Graves' ophthalmopathy. The CDR3 coding sequence is TGCGCCAGCAGCCCCCAAGCGGGAGGGCGCTACGAGCAGTACTTC. This codes for CASSPQAGGRYEQYF.